Each of the 22 T cell receptor beta chains below was sequenced from the same sample in a study of shared clonotypes between healthy human individuals. Method: immunoSEQ multiplex PCR; TCRdb's copy keeps in-frame clones and lacks some. Of hundreds of thousands of clones listed, almost 97% are singletons. The source material was naive CD4+ T cells sorted from blood. Documented subset: CD45RA+ positively selected. These receptors were taken from a woman in her 30s in good health.

The chain has TRBV28 and TRBJ2-1; tentative D call: TRBD1 (5 bases). The CDR3 is made up of 14 amino acids. V was cut by 7 bases and J by 9 bases, with 19 bases left in between. Germline lookup yields CDR1 MDHEN and CDR2 SYDVKM. CDR3 region: CASTPSWGGSEQFF. In DNA, the CDR3 is TGTGCCAGCACCCCTAGTTGGGGCGGATCTGAGCAGTTCTTC.

Written as DNA, the CDR3 is TGTGCCAGCAACAACGGGGTGGAGCAGTACTTC. Its protein is CASNNGVEQYF. This chain links TRBV6-6 with TRBJ2-7; tentatively, D is TRBD2 (5 bases). The CDR3 runs 11 residues. Germline V gene data show CDR1 as MNHNY and CDR2 as SVGAGI (reference sequence). Trimming removed 7 bases at V and 7 bases at J, with 11 bases between.

This chain links TRBV6-6 with TRBJ2-7, with TRBD2 identical over 7 bases. The germline CDR1 and CDR2 sequences are MNHNY and SVGAGI (reference sequence). This CDR3 has 13 amino acids. This chain's CDR3 is CAVRREGGDEQYF. The CDR3 nucleotides read TGTGCAGTCAGGAGGGAGGGAGGGGACGAGCAGTACTTC.

The genes are TRBV11-2 and TRBJ2-7; weak D call: TRBD1 (5 bases). The CDR3 sequence is 14 residues long. Germline assignment: CDR1 SGHAT and CDR2 FQNNGV. Trimming removed 4 bases at V and 4 bases at J, with 14 bases between. CDR3 in DNA: TGTGCCAGCAGCTCCTTCACAGGAAGGTACGAGCAGTACTTC. Encoded protein: CASSSFTGRYEQYF.

This CDR3 is CASSLSSSYNEQFF. CDR3 DNA: TGTGCCAGCAGTTTATCGAGCTCCTACAATGAGCAGTTCTTC. The chain carries TRBV28 and TRBJ2-1; D remains unclear. Trimming pared 1 base from V and 0 bases from J, leaving 4 bases between. The CDR3 has 14 amino acids. CDR1 is MDHEN, CDR2 SYDVKM, per germline.

The chain couples TRBV27 to TRBJ2-5, with D perhaps TRBD1 or TRBD2 (5 bases each). Gene TRBJ2-7 matches the end of the DNA better, so the J call may be wrong. Per the germline V gene, CDR1 is MNHEY and CDR2 is SMNVEV (reference sequence). The CDR3 has 16 amino acids. Here the CDR3 reads CASSNPDGTKGYEQYF. DNA for the CDR3: TGTGCCAGCAGCAATCCAGACGGGACCAAAGGGTACGAGCAGTACTTC.

The chain uses TRBV9 and TRBJ2-1; 8 positions agree with TRBD2. The germline gives CDR1 SGDLS, CDR2 YYNGEE. Trimming at V came to 0 bases and at J to 4 bases, leaving 6 bases not matched to a gene. The CDR3 sequence is 16 residues long. CDR3 bases: TGTGCCAGCAGCGTAGCACCCGGGAGGGCGTACAATGAGCAGTTCTTC. This gives the protein CASSVAPGRAYNEQFF.

The V call is TRBV7-9, the J call TRBJ1-1, with D possibly TRBD1 on 5 matching bases. CDR1 SEHNR and CDR2 FQNEAQ come from the germline V gene (reference sequence). V lost 5 bases and J 3 bases, leaving 13 bases between the germline ends. The CDR3 is 14 residues long. The CDR3: CASSPNSGDTEAFF. DNA of the CDR3: TGTGCCAGCAGCCCCAACTCGGGGGACACTGAAGCTTTCTTT.

This clone was picked up one time. The chain combines TRBV9 with TRBJ2-1; a weak D match, TRBD2 (5 bases). This CDR3 has 13 amino acids. Trimming took 0 bases from V and 10 from J, leaving 11 bases between them. Per germline, CDR1 SGDLS and CDR2 YYNGEE. CDR3 bases: TGTGCCAGCAGCGTAGCTCGGAGCGGCGAGCAGTTCTTC. Encoded protein: CASSVARSGEQFF.

This chain links TRBV2 with TRBJ2-5, with D perhaps being TRBD1 or TRBD2 (6 bases each). In germline, CDR1 is SNHLY, CDR2 FYNNEI. V lost 5 bases and J 0 bases, leaving 13 bases between the germline ends. CDR3 size: 15 residues. The CDR3 sequence: CASSSRGRHQETQYF. The CDR3 DNA reads as TGTGCCAGCAGTAGCCGGGGGCGACACCAAGAGACCCAGTACTTC.

This clone showed up just once. The chain is built from TRBV28 and TRBJ1-4; D remains unclear. This CDR3 spans 17 amino acids. The V end was cut by 4 bases, the J end by 4 bases, with 19 bases between. Germline lookup yields CDR1 MDHEN and CDR2 SYDVKM. Here the CDR3 DNA reads TGTGCCAGCAGTTCGACCCCTAGACATCCTTATAATGAAAAACTGTTTTTT. Translating gives CASSSTPRHPYNEKLFF.

Regarding this clone: This same CDR3 is encoded by further DNA sequences in the sample. The V gene is TRBV19, the J gene TRBJ2-1, with D hard to call. CDR3 length: 15 amino acids. Trimming removed 3 bases at V and 1 base at J, with 10 bases between. Germline CDR1 LNHDA, CDR2 SQIVND (reference sequence). CDR3 bases: TGTGCCAGTAGTATTCTCGGCGGTTCCTACAATGAGCAGTTCTTC. It translates to CASSILGGSYNEQFF.

The rearrangement links TRBV5-1 to TRBJ2-2, with D possibly being TRBD1 or TRBD2 (5 bases each). The V end lost 0 bases, the J end lost 4 bases, and 7 bases lay between the germline ends. CDR1 is SGHRS and CDR2 is YFSETQ in the germline V gene. The CDR3 is 14 amino acids. CDR3 loop: CASSLGGGTGELFF. Written as DNA, the CDR3 is TGCGCCAGCAGCTTGGGTGGGGGCACCGGGGAGCTGTTTTTT.

The chain recombines TRBV7-9 with TRBJ2-7, with TRBD1 matching over 8 bases. The CDR3 extends over 15 amino acids. J was trimmed by 2 bases and V by 5 bases; bases with no gene match: 8. Germline values: CDR1 SEHNR, CDR2 FQNEAQ (reference sequence). The CDR3 region is CASSQFGTGPYEQYF. CDR3 DNA sequence: TGTGCCAGCAGCCAGTTTGGGACAGGACCCTACGAGCAGTACTTC. The whole variable domain, filled in from reference TRBV7-9 and TRBJ2-7, reads DTGVSQNPRHKITKRGQNVTFRCDPISEHNRLYWYRQTLGQGPEFLTYFQNEAQLEKSRLLSDRFSAERPKGSFSTLEIQRTEQGDSAMYLCASSQFGTGPYEQYFGPGTRLTVT.

The V gene is TRBV6-1, the J gene TRBJ2-3; D not resolved. V lost 5 bases and J lost 0, with 6 bases in between. CDR3 length equals 13 residues. Germline CDR1 is MNHNS and CDR2 is SASEGT. Written as DNA, the CDR3 is TGTGCCAGCAGTCACCAGAGCACAGATACGCAGTATTTT. It specifies CASSHQSTDTQYF.

The J gene is TRBJ1-1, the V gene TRBV2; D unclear. Trimming removed 1 base at V and 5 bases at J, with 14 bases between. CDR1 and CDR2 (germline): SNHLY, FYNNEI. This CDR3 is built from 15 residues. CDR3 bases: TGTGCCAGCAGTGAAGTTGTAAGGGTGGGTACTGAAGCTTTCTTT. It encodes CASSEVVRVGTEAFF.

The V and J genes are TRBV2 and TRBJ2-2; 9 nucleotides align to TRBD2. The germline V gene encodes CDR1 SNHLY and CDR2 FYNNEI. Trimming took 0 bases from V and 7 from J; bases not matched to a gene: 3. CDR3 length: 15 residues. CDR3 in amino acids: CASSEAAGGIGELFF. CDR3 nucleotide sequence: TGTGCCAGCAGTGAAGCGGCGGGAGGGATCGGGGAGCTGTTTTTT.

This chain joins TRBV5-8 and TRBJ2-7, with D perhaps matching TRBD1 or TRBD2 (5 bases each). Germline CDR1 and CDR2: SGHTS and YDEGEE. There are 16 residues in the CDR3. The ends were cut back, 0 bases at V and 3 bases at J, with 16 bases in the middle. DNA of the CDR3: TGTGCCAGCAGCTTGGGCCGGGCACCGAGGGGCTACGAGCAGTACTTC. Translation: CASSLGRAPRGYEQYF. Drawing the rest from reference TRBV5-8 and TRBJ2-7, the complete variable domain is EAGVTQSPTHLIKTRGQQATLRCSPISGHTSVYWYQQALGLGLQFLLWYDEGEERNRGNFPPRFSGRQFPNYSSELNVNALELEDSALYLCASSLGRAPRGYEQYFGPGTRLTVT.

This clone was counted a single time. The rearrangement joins TRBV29-1 to TRBJ1-1; TRBD1 matches at 7 bases. Looked up from germline, CDR1 is SQVTM and CDR2 is ANQGSEA. The V gene end was trimmed by 5 bases and the J gene end by 3 bases; junction bases not matched to a gene: 6. The CDR3 contains 13 residues. CDR3 bases: TGCAGCGTTCGGACAGGAGGGTACACTGAAGCTTTCTTT. It specifies CSVRTGGYTEAFF.

This chain joins TRBV19 and TRBJ2-1; 8 positions agree with TRBD2. Germline trimming cut 6 bases from V and 4 bases from J; bases unmatched to any gene: 8. Germline CDR1 reads LNHDA; CDR2 reads SQIVND (reference sequence). CDR3 length: 15 amino acids. The CDR3 sequence is CASSYRSGTYNEQFF. The CDR3 DNA follows: TGTGCCAGTAGCTACCGTAGCGGGACTTACAATGAGCAGTTCTTC.

This chain uses TRBV28 with TRBJ2-5; 7 nucleotides match TRBD2. The end of the DNA fits TRBJ2-7 better, so the J call may be wrong. This CDR3 region has 12 residues. Germline V CDR1 and CDR2: MDHEN, SYDVKM. This CDR3 is CASVGGSYEQYF. CDR3 DNA sequence: TGTGCCAGCGTGGGCGGGAGCTACGAGCAGTACTTC.

J is TRBJ1-5 and V is TRBV27; 8 nucleotides align to TRBD1. This CDR3 has 17 amino acids. V shed 6 bases, J shed 8 bases, and the junction held 18 bases outside the gene matches. CDR1 is MNHEY and CDR2 is SMNVEV in the germline V gene (reference sequence). The CDR3 loop is CASSPGTGIIYSEPQHF. As DNA, the CDR3 is TGTGCCAGCAGCCCCGGGACAGGCATAATCTATTCGGAGCCCCAGCATTTT.